This T cell receptor beta chain was recovered during a study of technical replicates of blood from a few donors. This clone was picked up one time. Here immunoSEQ multiplex PCR was the method, and the copy in TCRdb shows in-frame clones only, minus some. The table shows approximately 92,000 clones, with around 96% occurring only once. Sequencing was done on a sample of T cells isolated from PBMCs. The TCR comes from a human donor in good health.

CDR3 nucleotide sequence: TGTGCCAGCTCAGAGACAGGGGAAGGCTATGGCTACACCTTC. Amino acids: CASSETGEGYGYTF. The chain has TRBV18 and TRBJ1-2; 8 bases line up with TRBD1. CDR3 length: 14 residues. CDR1 is KGHSH and CDR2 is LQKENI in the germline V gene. After removal of 5 bases from V and 4 bases from J, the junction contained 6 bases not matched to a gene.